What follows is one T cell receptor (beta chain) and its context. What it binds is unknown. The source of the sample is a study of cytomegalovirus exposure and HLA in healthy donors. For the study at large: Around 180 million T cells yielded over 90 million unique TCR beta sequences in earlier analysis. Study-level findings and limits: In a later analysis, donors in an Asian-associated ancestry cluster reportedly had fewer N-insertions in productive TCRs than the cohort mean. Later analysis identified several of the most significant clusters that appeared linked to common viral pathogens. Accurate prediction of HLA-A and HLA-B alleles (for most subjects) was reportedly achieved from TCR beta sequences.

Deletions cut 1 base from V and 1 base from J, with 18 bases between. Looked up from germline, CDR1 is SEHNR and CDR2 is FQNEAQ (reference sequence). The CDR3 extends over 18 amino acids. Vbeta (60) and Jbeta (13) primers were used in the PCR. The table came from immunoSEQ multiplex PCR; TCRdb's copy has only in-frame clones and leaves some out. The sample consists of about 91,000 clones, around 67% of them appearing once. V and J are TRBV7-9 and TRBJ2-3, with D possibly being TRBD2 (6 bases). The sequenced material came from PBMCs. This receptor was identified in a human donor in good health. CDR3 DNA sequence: TGTGCCAGCAGCTTAGGAATGGTCGGGGGTACTCGCACAGATACGCAGTATTTT. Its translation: CASSLGMVGGTRTDTQYF.